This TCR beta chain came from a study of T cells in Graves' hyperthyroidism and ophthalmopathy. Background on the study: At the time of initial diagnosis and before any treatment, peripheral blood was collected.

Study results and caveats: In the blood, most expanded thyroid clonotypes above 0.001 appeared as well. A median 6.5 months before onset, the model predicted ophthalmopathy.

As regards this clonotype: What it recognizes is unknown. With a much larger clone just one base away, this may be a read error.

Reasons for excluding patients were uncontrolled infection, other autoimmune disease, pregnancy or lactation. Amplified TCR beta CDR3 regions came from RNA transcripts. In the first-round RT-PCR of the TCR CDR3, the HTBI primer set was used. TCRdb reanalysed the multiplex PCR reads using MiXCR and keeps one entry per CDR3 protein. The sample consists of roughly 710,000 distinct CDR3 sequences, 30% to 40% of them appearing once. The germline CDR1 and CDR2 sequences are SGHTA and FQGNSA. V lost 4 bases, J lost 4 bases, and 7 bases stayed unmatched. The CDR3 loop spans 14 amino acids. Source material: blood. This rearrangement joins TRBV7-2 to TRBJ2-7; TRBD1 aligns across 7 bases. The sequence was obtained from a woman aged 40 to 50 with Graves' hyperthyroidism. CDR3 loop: CASSSTDREYEQYF. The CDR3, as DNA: TGTGCCAGCAGCTCAACAGACAGGGAGTACGAGCAGTACTTC.